A selection of T cell receptor beta chains follows, all from one sample in a study of T-cell reconstitution after alpha-beta-depleted transplantation in children. TCRdb reprocessed the PCR reads via MiXCR and lists one record per CDR3 protein. The sample lists about 600,000 distinct CDR3 sequences; 20% to 25% were seen once. Specimen: PBMCs, mostly from graft donor cells, collected 360 days after TCRalphabeta/CD19-depleted stem cell transplant. The receptors were gathered from a boy in the first two years of life who had a stem cell transplant for acute myeloid leukemia, so the T cells may come from the graft donor. The CDR3 runs from the conserved cysteine through the conserved F or W.

j_call: TRBJ2-3; v_call: TRBV5-1; cdr3_aa: CASSHSRERVSDTQYF
j_call: TRBJ2-1; v_call: TRBV20-1; cdr3_aa: CSAIRGGPGDEQFF
j_call: TRBJ2-2; v_call: TRBV13; cdr3_aa: CASRRRAGELFF
j_call: TRBJ2-7; v_call: TRBV20-1; cdr3_aa: CSAGRNFEQYF
j_call: TRBJ1-3; v_call: TRBV12-3/TRBV12-4; cdr3_aa: CASRPGHSGNTIYF
j_call: TRBJ2-1; v_call: TRBV20-1; cdr3_aa: CSARDQGARSYNEQFF
j_call: TRBJ2-3; v_call: TRBV7-9; cdr3_aa: CASSLDRAYGDTQYF
j_call: TRBJ2-3; v_call: TRBV24-1; cdr3_aa: CATSDPQSRTSGIPDTQYF
j_call: TRBJ2-1; v_call: TRBV6-1; cdr3_aa: CASSPRGRGTNEQFF
j_call: TRBJ2-7; v_call: TRBV29-1; cdr3_aa: CSVSDSDYEQYF
j_call: TRBJ2-2; v_call: TRBV20-1; cdr3_aa: CSAMGLRNTGELFF
j_call: TRBJ1-2; v_call: TRBV14; cdr3_aa: CASSEGQGHGYTF
j_call: TRBJ2-3; v_call: TRBV25-1; cdr3_aa: CASSDPRGVLDTQYF
j_call: TRBJ2-3; v_call: TRBV5-5; cdr3_aa: CASSSALERGRAAQYF
j_call: TRBJ2-2; v_call: TRBV12-3/TRBV12-4; cdr3_aa: CASSDKTNTGELFF
j_call: TRBJ2-2; v_call: TRBV9; cdr3_aa: CASSALPDTGELFF
j_call: TRBJ1-6; v_call: TRBV20-1; cdr3_aa: CSARAVIAGYNSPLHF
j_call: TRBJ2-3; v_call: TRBV9; cdr3_aa: CASSVDQRGGLGTDTQYF
j_call: TRBJ2-4; v_call: TRBV5-6; cdr3_aa: CASSLGTEDIQYF
j_call: TRBJ2-1; v_call: TRBV28; cdr3_aa: CASSLPGTGIEQFF
j_call: TRBJ1-4; v_call: TRBV28; cdr3_aa: CASSSVWGQNEKLFF
j_call: TRBJ1-5; v_call: TRBV6-5; cdr3_aa: CASSLLQGPGQPQHF
j_call: TRBJ2-5; v_call: TRBV6-6; cdr3_aa: CASREGNQETQYF
j_call: TRBJ2-2; v_call: TRBV5-1; cdr3_aa: CASSPGTTNTGELFF
j_call: TRBJ2-3; v_call: TRBV19; cdr3_aa: CASRTSGSTDTQFF
j_call: TRBJ2-5; v_call: TRBV20-1; cdr3_aa: CSARTSIEGGVTQYF
j_call: TRBJ2-7; v_call: TRBV15; cdr3_aa: CATSREKSSYEQYF
j_call: TRBJ1-2; v_call: TRBV6-1; cdr3_aa: CASKSRGYSNYGYTF
j_call: TRBJ2-3; v_call: TRBV6-5; cdr3_aa: CASRTSGDRADTQYF
j_call: TRBJ1-6; v_call: TRBV5-5; cdr3_aa: CASSGTPSILNSPLHF
j_call: TRBJ2-1; v_call: TRBV7-8; cdr3_aa: CASSLGGISYNEQFF
j_call: TRBJ2-2; v_call: TRBV20-1; cdr3_aa: CSVRGANTGELFF
j_call: TRBJ2-5; v_call: TRBV4-1; cdr3_aa: CASSLGLAARQKDTQYF
j_call: TRBJ2-3; v_call: TRBV20-1; cdr3_aa: CSARESGRLAGATSTDTQYF
j_call: TRBJ1-5; v_call: TRBV20-1; cdr3_aa: CSARVAGTGPYQPQHF
j_call: TRBJ2-1; v_call: TRBV6-2/TRBV6-3; cdr3_aa: CASSYRDSRVNEQFF
j_call: TRBJ1-2; v_call: TRBV6-5; cdr3_aa: CASSYLDRNYGYTF
j_call: TRBJ2-7; v_call: TRBV7-2; cdr3_aa: CASSPRLAGSYEQYF
j_call: TRBJ2-3; v_call: TRBV27; cdr3_aa: CAIGFTDTQYF
j_call: TRBJ2-2; v_call: TRBV20-1; cdr3_aa: CSARDRQANTGELFF
j_call: TRBJ2-5; v_call: TRBV24-1; cdr3_aa: CATSDWDVQETQYF
j_call: TRBJ1-2; v_call: TRBV10-3; cdr3_aa: CAISEGRFSNYGYTF
j_call: TRBJ2-2; v_call: TRBV25-1; cdr3_aa: CASMRTGSTGELFF
j_call: TRBJ2-3; v_call: TRBV5-1; cdr3_aa: CASSLARADTQYF
j_call: TRBJ2-1; v_call: TRBV7-8; cdr3_aa: CASSFVAGMYNEQFF
j_call: TRBJ2-3; v_call: TRBV20-1; cdr3_aa: CSANPGLHTQYF
j_call: TRBJ1-1; v_call: TRBV7-2; cdr3_aa: CASSPWGSRSNTEAFF
j_call: TRBJ2-7; v_call: TRBV7-2; cdr3_aa: CASSLLGQPYEQYF
j_call: TRBJ1-1; v_call: TRBV5-1; cdr3_aa: CASSLYPENPEAFF
j_call: TRBJ2-6; v_call: TRBV5-1; cdr3_aa: CASSFVGSGANVLTF
j_call: TRBJ2-4; v_call: TRBV20-1; cdr3_aa: CSARGGGQGIQYF
j_call: TRBJ2-1; v_call: TRBV20-1; cdr3_aa: CSALGVHPKHHPVGNEQFF
j_call: TRBJ2-2; v_call: TRBV7-2; cdr3_aa: CASSPGAPSGELFF
j_call: TRBJ2-4; v_call: TRBV15; cdr3_aa: CATTPDRLGNIQYF
j_call: TRBJ1-1; v_call: TRBV29-1; cdr3_aa: CSASGTANTEAFF
j_call: TRBJ1-5; v_call: TRBV10-3; cdr3_aa: CAISARPGQSNQPQHF
j_call: TRBJ2-1; v_call: TRBV7-9; cdr3_aa: CASSLVRGPLNEQFF
j_call: TRBJ1-1; v_call: TRBV10-1; cdr3_aa: CASNNRNGGGTEAFF